The source of this T cell receptor (beta chain) is a study of blood T cell repertoires in COVID-19. Study as a whole: Spain, Italy and the United States supplied samples that represented acute and convalescent COVID-19. PBMCs, B-cell-depleted T cells, or T cells provided the cDNA or gDNA that made up the material.

Original processing methods: Estimated nucleated cell counts came from reference gene primer amplification. Assay: immunoSEQ multiplex PCR; the TCRdb copy retains only in-frame clones and omits some. V, J and clone size were drawn from that table, and D and trimming were deduced from the DNA. This sample has about 330,000 clones; approximately 90% occur once, and the top ten carry 3.5% to 4%. The CDR3 sequence is 16 residues long. CDR1 MRHNA and CDR2 SNTAGT come from the germline V gene. V trimming: 3 bases; J trimming: 3 bases; junction bases outside the gene matches: 4. The chain recombines TRBV6-4 with TRBJ2-1; 11 positions match TRBD2. Specimen: peripheral blood. This clonotype was obtained from a woman aged 45-59 years with active or convalescent COVID-19. For the CDR3, the DNA is TGTGCCAGCAGTGAACTAGCGGGGGTGCTCTACAATGAGCAGTTCTTC. It is translated as CASSELAGVLYNEQFF.